This T cell receptor beta chain was observed in a study of beta chain features in type 1 diabetes. Looked up from germline, CDR1 is SNHLY and CDR2 is FYNNEI. The germline V and J ends were trimmed by 8 bases and 5 bases, with 12 bases remaining between them. This CDR3 has 12 residues. This clone was counted at least ten times. Its antigen is not known. Regarding the study as a whole: Shorter TCRB CDR3s, moderately but significantly so, were found in Type 1 diabetes patients in all four CD4+ subsets. A potential influence of HLA type upon TCRB rearrangement remained unresolved herein.

Expressed TCRB transcripts were sequenced after all isolated RNA was converted to cDNA. The data were produced by immunoSEQ multiplex PCR, yet TCRdb's version contains in-frame clones alone and is incomplete. The sample lists 95,000 to 150,000 clones; around 15% were seen once. The sample taken for sequencing was central memory CD4+ T cells from blood. The chain combines TRBV2 with TRBJ2-5; D uncertain. The sequence was collected from a man younger than 45 with type 1 diabetes. CDR3 loop: CASAKGRETQYF. The CDR3 coding sequence is TGTGCCAGCGCAAAAGGGCGTGAGACCCAGTACTTC.